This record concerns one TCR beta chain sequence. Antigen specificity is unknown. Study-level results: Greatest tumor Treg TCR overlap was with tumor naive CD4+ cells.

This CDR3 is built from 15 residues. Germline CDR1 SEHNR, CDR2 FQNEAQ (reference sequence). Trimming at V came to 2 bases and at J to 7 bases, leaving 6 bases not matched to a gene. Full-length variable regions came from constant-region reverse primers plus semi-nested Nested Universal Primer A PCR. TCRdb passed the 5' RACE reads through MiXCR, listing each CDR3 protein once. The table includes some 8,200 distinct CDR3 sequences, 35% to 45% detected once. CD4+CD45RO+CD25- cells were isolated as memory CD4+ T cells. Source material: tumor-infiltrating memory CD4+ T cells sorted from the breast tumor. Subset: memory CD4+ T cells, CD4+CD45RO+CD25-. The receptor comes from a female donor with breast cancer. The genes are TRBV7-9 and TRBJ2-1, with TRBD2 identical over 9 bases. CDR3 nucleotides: TGTGCCAGCAGCTTAATAGCGGGAGTTGGGAATGAGCAGTTCTTC. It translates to CASSLIAGVGNEQFF. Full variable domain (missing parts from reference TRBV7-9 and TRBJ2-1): DTGVSQNPRHKITKRGQNVTFRCDPISEHNRLYWYRQTLGQGPEFLTYFQNEAQLEKSRLLSDRFSAERPKGSFSTLEIQRTEQGDSAMYLCASSLIAGVGNEQFFGPGTRLTVL.